This TCR beta chain was captured in a study of T cell responses to AZD1222 COVID-19 vaccine. The CDR3 sequence is 18 residues long. From germline, CDR1 is LNHNV and CDR2 YYDKDF (reference sequence). Losses at the gene ends were 3 bases for V and 4 bases for J; bases not matched to a gene: 14. Study-wide findings and caveats: Among those given AZD1222, only six or seven were seropositive at baseline. White British people made up most donors, females outnumbered males, and clonal diversity was possibly underestimated. Compared with day 0, the breadth and depth of the Spike-specific TCR repertoire rose significantly after two doses of AZD1222. Per reports, nearly half of all spike-specific TCRs target regions that are unmutated in variants.

This table comes from immunoSEQ multiplex PCR, and its TCRdb copy is limited to in-frame clones, with some not included. The sample records around 100,000 clones, roughly nine tenths being singletons. Turning to this clone: What it binds is unknown.

This sequence originates from an adult in good health. The chain uses TRBV15 and TRBJ2-5, with 10 positions matching TRBD1. The material sequenced was peripheral blood, taken on day 0 of AZD1222 vaccination. The CDR3 is CATSRGGQGFEVGETQYF. The CDR3 DNA reads TGTGCCACCAGCAGGGGGGGACAGGGGTTCGAGGTGGGAGAGACCCAGTACTTC.